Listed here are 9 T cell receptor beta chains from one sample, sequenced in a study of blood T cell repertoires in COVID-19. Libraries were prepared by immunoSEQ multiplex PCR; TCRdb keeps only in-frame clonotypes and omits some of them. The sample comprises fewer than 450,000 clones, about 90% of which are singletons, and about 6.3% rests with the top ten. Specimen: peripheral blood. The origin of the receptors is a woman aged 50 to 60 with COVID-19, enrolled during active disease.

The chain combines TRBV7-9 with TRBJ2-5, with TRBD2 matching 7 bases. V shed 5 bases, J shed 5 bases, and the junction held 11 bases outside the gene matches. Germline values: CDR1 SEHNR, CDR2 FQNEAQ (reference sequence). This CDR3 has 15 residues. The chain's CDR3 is CASSPSGLDSETQYF. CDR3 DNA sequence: TGTGCCAGCAGCCCCAGTGGACTAGACTCGGAGACCCAGTACTTC.

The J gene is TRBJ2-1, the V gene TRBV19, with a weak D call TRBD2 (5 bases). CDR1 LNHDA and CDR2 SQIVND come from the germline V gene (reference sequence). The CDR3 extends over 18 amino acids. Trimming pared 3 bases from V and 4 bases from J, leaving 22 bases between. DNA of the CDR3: TGTGCCAGTAGTATGAACCCAGGAGGAAGGACGACTTACAATGAGCAGTTCTTC. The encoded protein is CASSMNPGGRTTYNEQFF.

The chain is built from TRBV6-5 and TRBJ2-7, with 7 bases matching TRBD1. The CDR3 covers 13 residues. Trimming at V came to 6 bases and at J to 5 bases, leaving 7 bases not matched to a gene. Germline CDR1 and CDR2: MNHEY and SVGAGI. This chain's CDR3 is CASRRDSPHEQYF. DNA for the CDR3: TGTGCCAGCAGACGGGACAGTCCCCACGAGCAGTACTTC.

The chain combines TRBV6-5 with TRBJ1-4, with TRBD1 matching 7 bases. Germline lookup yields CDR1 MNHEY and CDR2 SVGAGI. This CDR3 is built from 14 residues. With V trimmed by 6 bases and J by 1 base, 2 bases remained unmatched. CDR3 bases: TGTGCCAGCAGCTACAGGGGAACTAATGAAAAACTGTTTTTT. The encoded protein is CASSYRGTNEKLFF.

The chain's CDR3 is CASSLGYRNTEAFF. The CDR3 DNA reads as TGTGCCAGCAGCTTAGGATACAGGAACACTGAAGCTTTCTTT. The chain combines TRBV7-2 with TRBJ1-1, with no clear D. The germline V and J ends were trimmed by 1 base and 1 base, with 7 bases remaining between them. Germline CDR1 is SGHTA and CDR2 is FQGNSA. This CDR3 region has 14 residues.

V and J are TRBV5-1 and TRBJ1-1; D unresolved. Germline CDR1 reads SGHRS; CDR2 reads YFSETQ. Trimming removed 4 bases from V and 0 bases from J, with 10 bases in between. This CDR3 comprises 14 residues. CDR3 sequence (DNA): TGCGCCAGCAGCGTCGCGAGGTTGAACACTGAAGCTTTCTTT. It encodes CASSVARLNTEAFF.

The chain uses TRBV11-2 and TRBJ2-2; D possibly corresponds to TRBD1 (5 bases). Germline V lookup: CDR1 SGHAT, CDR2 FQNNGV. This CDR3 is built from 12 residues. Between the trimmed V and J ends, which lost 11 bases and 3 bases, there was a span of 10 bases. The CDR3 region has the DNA TGTGCCGGATTAGGGGACACCGGGGAGCTGTTTTTT. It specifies CAGLGDTGELFF. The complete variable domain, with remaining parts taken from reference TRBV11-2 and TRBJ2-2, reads EAGVAQSPRYKIIEKRQSVAFWCNPISGHATLYWYQQILGQGPKLLIQFQNNGVVDDSQLPKDRFSAERLKGVDSTLKIQPAKLEDSAVYLCAGLGDTGELFFGEGSRLTVL.

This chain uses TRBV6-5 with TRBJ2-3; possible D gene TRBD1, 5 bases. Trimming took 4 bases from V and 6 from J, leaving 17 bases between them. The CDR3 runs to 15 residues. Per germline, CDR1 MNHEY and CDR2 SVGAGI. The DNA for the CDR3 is TGTGCCAGCAGTTCATATACCCCAGGGTCGGATACGCAGTATTTT. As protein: CASSSYTPGSDTQYF.

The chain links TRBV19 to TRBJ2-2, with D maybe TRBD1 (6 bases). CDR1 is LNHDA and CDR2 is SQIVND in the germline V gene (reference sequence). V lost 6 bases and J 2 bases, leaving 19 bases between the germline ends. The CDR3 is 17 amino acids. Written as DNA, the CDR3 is TGTGCCAGTAGCCCCCGCTTCAGGACAGCAAACACCGGGGAGCTGTTTTTT. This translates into CASSPRFRTANTGELFF.